The 23 T cell receptor beta chains below all came from one sample that was sequenced in a study of cytomegalovirus exposure and HLA in healthy donors. The data were produced by immunoSEQ multiplex PCR, yet TCRdb's version contains in-frame clones alone and is incomplete. This table holds 150,000 to 200,000 clones, 65% to 85% found once. Sequencing used PBMCs. The receptors come from a woman between 18 and 29 years old in good health and CMV-seropositive.

The V and J genes are TRBV25-1 and TRBJ2-5, with TRBD2 matching over 14 bases. Germline values: CDR1 MGHDK, CDR2 SYGVNS. The CDR3 extends over 14 amino acids. With V trimmed by 5 bases and J by 13 bases, 9 bases remained unmatched. The CDR3 DNA follows: TGTGCCAGCAGTCCGGCCGGGACTAGCGGGGGTGCGTACTTC. This translates into CASSPAGTSGGAYF.

This rearrangement joins TRBV2 to TRBJ1-1; maybe TRBD1 (5 bases). This CDR3 has 14 amino acids. In germline, CDR1 is SNHLY, CDR2 FYNNEI. V gave up 6 bases and J gave up 7 bases, with 18 bases separating them. The CDR3 protein is CASRAWRGVDEAFF. For the CDR3, the DNA is TGTGCCAGCAGAGCGTGGCGGGGGGTTGATGAAGCTTTCTTT. The entire variable domain, with the rest obtained from reference TRBV2 and TRBJ1-1, is as follows: EPEVTQTPSHQVTQMGQEVILRCVPISNHLYFYWYRQILGQKVEFLVSFYNNEISEKSEIFDDQFSVERPDGSNFTLKIRSTKLEDSAMYFCASRAWRGVDEAFFGQGTRLTVV.

The chain couples TRBV5-1 to TRBJ2-2; 11 nucleotides line up with TRBD2. Germline V gene sequence: CDR1 SGHRS, CDR2 YFSETQ. With V trimmed by 4 bases and J by 4 bases, 6 bases remained unmatched. The CDR3 has 16 amino acids. CDR3 bases: TGCGCCAGCAGCCACCTTACTAGCGGGGGCACCGGGGAGCTGTTTTTT. Its translation: CASSHLTSGGTGELFF.

The V and J genes are TRBV6-5 and TRBJ1-6; the D is unclear. The CDR3 runs 14 residues. Germline V gives CDR1 MNHEY, CDR2 SVGAGI. Deletions cut 9 bases from V and 6 bases from J, with 15 bases between. CDR3 in DNA: TGTGCCAGTAGGCGCGACGGAGCTAATTCACCCCTCCACTTT. Translating gives CASRRDGANSPLHF.

The V gene is TRBV29-1, the J gene TRBJ2-5; D gene unclear. V lost 0 bases to trimming and J lost 4 bases, with 9 bases between them. CDR3 length equals 13 residues. In germline, CDR1 is SQVTM, CDR2 ANQGSEA. The CDR3 here is CSVEDRLLETQYF. The CDR3 DNA sequence: TGCAGCGTTGAAGACCGACTTCTAGAGACCCAGTACTTC.

The chain carries TRBV9 and TRBJ1-2, with D possibly matching TRBD1 (6 bases). Germline V gene sequence: CDR1 SGDLS, CDR2 YYNGEE. V lost 0 bases to trimming and J lost 0 bases, with 15 bases between them. CDR3 length: 17 amino acids. The CDR3 protein is CASSVANTGLANYGYTF. In DNA form, the CDR3 reads TGTGCCAGCAGCGTAGCCAATACAGGGCTCGCTAACTATGGCTACACCTTC.

This clone appeared once. The chain employs TRBV7-2 and TRBJ2-3; a weak D match, TRBD2 (6 bases). The length of the CDR3 is 16 residues. CDR1 SGHTA and CDR2 FQGNSA come from the germline V gene. The V end lost 5 bases, the J end lost 1 base, and 16 bases lay between the germline ends. CDR3 region: CASSPGPRRGTDTQYF. The CDR3 DNA reads as TGTGCCAGCAGCCCCGGCCCGCGGAGGGGCACAGATACGCAGTATTTT.

The rearrangement joins TRBV29-1 to TRBJ1-1; D perhaps matches TRBD1 (6 bases). The germline gives CDR1 SQVTM, CDR2 ANQGSEA. V dropped 7 bases and J dropped 7 bases, with 22 bases sitting between them. The CDR3 has 14 amino acids. CDR3 sequence reads: CSACHGGGALEAFF. In DNA, the CDR3 is TGCAGCGCCTGCCATGGAGGGGGGGCCCTTGAAGCTTTCTTT.

The rearrangement joins TRBV4-1 to TRBJ1-3, with TRBD1 matching over 7 bases. Germline-derived CDR1 and CDR2 are MGHRA and YSYEKL. CDR3 size: 16 residues. V gave up 5 bases and J gave up 3 bases; unmatched junction bases: 10. As DNA, the CDR3 is TGCGCCAGCAGCGCTCAGACAGGGCCAGGTGGAAACACCATATATTTT. Protein: CASSAQTGPGGNTIYF.

V and J are TRBV5-1 and TRBJ1-4; D may be TRBD1 (6 bases). CDR3 length: 16 residues. Germline V lookup: CDR1 SGHRS, CDR2 YFSETQ. Trimming took 4 bases from V and 8 from J, leaving 21 bases between them. In nucleotides, the CDR3 is TGCGCCAGCAGCCCCAATACAGGGAAGAAGGACGAAAAACTGTTTTTT. It encodes CASSPNTGKKDEKLFF.

V gene TRBV12-5 combines with J gene TRBJ2-1, with D possibly matching TRBD1 (5 bases). This CDR3 has 15 amino acids. Germline loops: CDR1 LGHNT, CDR2 FRNRAP. The V and J ends lost 7 bases and 9 bases respectively, with 22 bases between them. The CDR3 nucleotides read TGTGCTAGTGCCCACCTAGGGGCCCACCGGACTGAGCAGTTCTTC. Protein product: CASAHLGAHRTEQFF.

There are a few counts of this clone. The chain combines TRBV15 with TRBJ2-7, with D possibly being TRBD1 (6 bases). Trimming removed 2 bases from V and 5 bases from J, with 19 bases in between. The CDR3 totals 16 residues. CDR1 is LNHNV and CDR2 is YYDKDF in the germline V gene (reference sequence). CDR3 sequence reads: CATSRPMGQGLHEQYF. The CDR3 coding sequence is TGTGCCACCAGCAGACCAATGGGGCAGGGGTTACACGAGCAGTACTTC.

The chain is built from TRBV29-1 and TRBJ2-1, with 8 bases matching TRBD1. The length of the CDR3 is 15 residues. Losses at the gene ends were 0 bases for V and 9 bases for J; bases not matched to a gene: 10. Per the germline V gene, CDR1 is SQVTM and CDR2 is ANQGSEA. CDR3 amino acids: CSVEEDRARVGEQFF. As DNA, the CDR3 is TGCAGCGTTGAAGAGGACAGGGCCCGGGTAGGTGAGCAGTTCTTC.

The chain couples TRBV2 to TRBJ2-7; D is unresolved. CDR1 is SNHLY and CDR2 is FYNNEI in the germline V gene. V was trimmed by 6 bases and J by 9 bases, leaving 12 bases between them. This CDR3 region has 11 residues. The CDR3: CASSADLWQYF. The CDR3 DNA follows: TGTGCCAGCAGCGCCGACTTGTGGCAGTACTTC.

This chain uses TRBV7-9 with TRBJ1-1, with 10 bases matching TRBD1. The CDR3 covers 14 residues. V was pared by 5 bases and J by 4 bases, with 4 bases of the junction left unmatched. CDR1 is SEHNR and CDR2 is FQNEAQ in the germline V gene (reference sequence). CDR3 coding DNA: TGTGCCAGCAGCGAAAGGGACAGGGGCACTGAAGCTTTCTTT. Residues: CASSERDRGTEAFF.

The chain employs TRBV10-3 and TRBJ1-5, with unresolved D. With 3 bases removed from V and 5 bases from J, the gap between germline ends came to 14 bases. The CDR3 covers 15 residues. Germline V lookup: CDR1 ENHRY, CDR2 SYGVKD. CDR3 in amino acids: CAISEKSSDYQPQHF. The CDR3 nucleotides are TGTGCCATCAGTGAAAAGTCGTCAGACTATCAGCCCCAGCATTTT.

This chain connects TRBV13 to TRBJ2-5; TRBD2 matches 8 bases. Germline values: CDR1 PRHDT, CDR2 FYEKMQ (reference sequence). The CDR3 has 13 residues. With 8 bases clipped from V and 2 bases from J, the junction kept 4 bases outside the gene matches. This CDR3 is CASGASGQETQYF. CDR3 nucleotides: TGTGCCAGCGGAGCTAGCGGGCAAGAGACCCAGTACTTC.

The rearrangement joins TRBV5-8 to TRBJ1-1, with 11 bases lining up with TRBD1. The CDR3 covers 15 residues. Germline loops: CDR1 SGHTS, CDR2 YDEGEE. V lost 5 bases to trimming and J lost 0 bases; unmatched junction nucleotides: 3. CDR3: CASRRTGGMNTEAFF. The CDR3 DNA follows: TGTGCCAGCAGACGGACAGGGGGCATGAACACTGAAGCTTTCTTT.

Only one count was recorded for this clone. The chain is built from TRBV7-2 and TRBJ2-3, with D possibly matching TRBD2 (6 bases). Deletions cut 5 bases from V and 2 bases from J, with 11 bases between. The germline V gene has CDR1 SGHTA and CDR2 FQGNSA. The CDR3 covers 14 residues. The DNA for the CDR3 is TGTGCCAGCAGCCCGGGACTTGTCACAGATACGCAGTATTTT. It codes for CASSPGLVTDTQYF.

This rearrangement joins TRBV15 to TRBJ2-1; D is possibly TRBD1 (6 bases). CDR1 and CDR2 from the germline V gene are LNHNV and YYDKDF (reference sequence). V lost 4 bases and J lost 8, with 12 bases in between. The CDR3 is 13 amino acids. The CDR3 is CATSKIQGDEQFF. For the CDR3, the DNA is TGTGCCACCAGCAAAATACAGGGCGATGAGCAGTTCTTC.

This clone came up a few times. As DNA, the CDR3 is TGTGCCAGCAAGCAGGTACTAGGTTCACCCCTCCACTTT. It codes for CASKQVLGSPLHF. The genes are TRBV2 and TRBJ1-6, with D uncertain. V lost 7 bases and J lost 9, with 13 bases in between. There are 13 residues in the CDR3. The germline V gene has CDR1 SNHLY and CDR2 FYNNEI.

The chain carries TRBV4-1 and TRBJ2-7; 10 bases are a match to TRBD1. There are 14 residues in the CDR3. CDR1 and CDR2 (germline): MGHRA, YSYEKL. V dropped 4 bases and J dropped 3; count of bases not matched to a gene: 3. The chain's CDR3 is CASSPGDRGYEQYF. DNA of the CDR3: TGCGCCAGCAGCCCCGGGGACAGGGGCTACGAGCAGTACTTC.

On this clone: Mismatch with germline at one junction end may stem from a read error. The chain uses TRBV5-6 and TRBJ2-7, with D maybe TRBD2 (6 bases). The CDR3 covers 14 residues. Germline values: CDR1 SGHDT, CDR2 YYEEEE. The CDR3 nucleotides are TGTGCCAGCAGCCCAGCAACGGGAGAGGACGAGCAGCACTTC. This sequence encodes CASSPATGEDEQHF.